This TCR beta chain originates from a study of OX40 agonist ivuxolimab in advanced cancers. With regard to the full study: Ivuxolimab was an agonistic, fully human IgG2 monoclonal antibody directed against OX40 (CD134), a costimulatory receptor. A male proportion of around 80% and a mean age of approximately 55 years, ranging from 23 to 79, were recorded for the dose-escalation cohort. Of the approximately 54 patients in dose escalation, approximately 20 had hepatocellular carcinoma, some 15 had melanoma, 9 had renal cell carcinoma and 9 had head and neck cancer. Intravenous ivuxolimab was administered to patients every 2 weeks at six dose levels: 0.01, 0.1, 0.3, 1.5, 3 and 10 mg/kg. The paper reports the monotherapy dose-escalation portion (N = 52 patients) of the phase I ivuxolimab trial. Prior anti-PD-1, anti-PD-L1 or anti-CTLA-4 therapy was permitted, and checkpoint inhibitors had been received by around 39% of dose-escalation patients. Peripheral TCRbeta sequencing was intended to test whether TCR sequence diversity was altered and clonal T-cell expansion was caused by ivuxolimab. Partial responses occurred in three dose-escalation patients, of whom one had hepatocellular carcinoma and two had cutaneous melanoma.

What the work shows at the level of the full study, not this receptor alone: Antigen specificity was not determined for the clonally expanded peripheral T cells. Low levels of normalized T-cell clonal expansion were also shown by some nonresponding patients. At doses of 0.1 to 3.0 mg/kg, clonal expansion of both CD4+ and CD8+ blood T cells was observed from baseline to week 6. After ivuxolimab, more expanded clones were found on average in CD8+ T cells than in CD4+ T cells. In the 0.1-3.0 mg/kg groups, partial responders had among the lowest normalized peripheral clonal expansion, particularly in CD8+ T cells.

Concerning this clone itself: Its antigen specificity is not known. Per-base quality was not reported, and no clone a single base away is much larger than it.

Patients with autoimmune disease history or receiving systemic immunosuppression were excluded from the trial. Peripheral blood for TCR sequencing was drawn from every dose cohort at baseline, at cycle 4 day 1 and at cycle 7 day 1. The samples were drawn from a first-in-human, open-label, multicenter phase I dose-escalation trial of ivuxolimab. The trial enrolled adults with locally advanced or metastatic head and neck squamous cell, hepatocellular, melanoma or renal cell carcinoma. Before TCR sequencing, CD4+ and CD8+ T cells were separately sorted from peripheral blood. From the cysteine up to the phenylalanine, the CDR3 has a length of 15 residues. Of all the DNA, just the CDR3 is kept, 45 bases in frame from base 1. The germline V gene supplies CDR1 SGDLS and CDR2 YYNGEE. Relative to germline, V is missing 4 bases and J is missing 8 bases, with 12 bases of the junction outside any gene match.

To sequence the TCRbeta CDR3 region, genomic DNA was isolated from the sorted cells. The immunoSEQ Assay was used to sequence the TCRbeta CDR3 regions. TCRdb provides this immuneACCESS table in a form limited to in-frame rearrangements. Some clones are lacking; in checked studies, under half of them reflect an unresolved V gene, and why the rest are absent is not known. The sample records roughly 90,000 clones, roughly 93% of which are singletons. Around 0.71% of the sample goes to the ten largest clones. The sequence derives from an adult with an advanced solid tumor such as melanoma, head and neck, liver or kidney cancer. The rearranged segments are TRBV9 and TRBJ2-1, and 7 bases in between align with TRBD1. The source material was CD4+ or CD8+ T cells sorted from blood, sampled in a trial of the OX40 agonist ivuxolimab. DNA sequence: TGTGCCAGCAGCCCTGGGCAGGGGGTAAAGCATGAGCAGTTCTTC. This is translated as CASSPGQGVKHEQFF.